This TCR beta chain is drawn from a study of technical replicates of blood from a handful of donors (dated by TCRdb to 2016 to 2017). Trimming at the junction amounts to 3 bases on V and 1 base on J, and the germline ends lie 8 bases apart. The germline V gene encodes CDR1 SGDLS and CDR2 YYNGEE. The cysteine opens and the phenylalanine closes a CDR3 of 13 amino acids. Kept here is only the CDR3 DNA, which spans 39 bases and is read in frame from base 1. The library was produced with the immunoSEQ multiplex PCR assay. Drawn from immuneACCESS, this table holds only the in-frame rearrangements with V and J called that TCRdb kept. Clones are partly lost; checked studies trace under half to an unresolved V gene and leave the rest unexplained. Recorded for this sample are nearly 80,000 clones; around 94% of them occurred a single time. The leading ten clones occupy 0.35% to 0.45% of the sample. With regard to this clone: It has no known antigen specificity. Base-call qualities are not available, and no considerably larger clone is one nucleotide away.

This sequence was found in a human donor in good health. In this chain, TRBV9 is recombined with TRBJ2-7; 6 matching bases give a weak D call of TRBD2. The sequenced sample consisted of T cells isolated from PBMCs. The base sequence is TGTGCCAGCAGCGCGGGACTTTCCTACGAGCAGTACTTC. Translated, it reads CASSAGLSYEQYF.